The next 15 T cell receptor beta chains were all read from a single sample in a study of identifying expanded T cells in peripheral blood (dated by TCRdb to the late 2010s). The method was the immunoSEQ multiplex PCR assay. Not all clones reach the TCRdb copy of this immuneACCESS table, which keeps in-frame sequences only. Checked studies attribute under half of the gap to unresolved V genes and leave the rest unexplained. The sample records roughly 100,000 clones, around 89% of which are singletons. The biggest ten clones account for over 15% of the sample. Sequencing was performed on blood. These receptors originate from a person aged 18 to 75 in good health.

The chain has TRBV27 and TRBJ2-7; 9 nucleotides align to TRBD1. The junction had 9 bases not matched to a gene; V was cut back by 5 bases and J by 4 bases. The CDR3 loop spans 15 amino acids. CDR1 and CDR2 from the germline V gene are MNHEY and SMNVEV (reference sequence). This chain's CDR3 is CASSNTPGQGYEQYF. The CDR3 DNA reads TGTGCCAGCAGTAATACCCCGGGACAGGGATACGAGCAGTACTTC.

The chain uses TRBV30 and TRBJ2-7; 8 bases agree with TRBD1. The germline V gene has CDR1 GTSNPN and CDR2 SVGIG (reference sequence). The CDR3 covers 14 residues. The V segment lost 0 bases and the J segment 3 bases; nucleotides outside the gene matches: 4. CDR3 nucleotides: TGTGCCTGGAGTGTAGGGACAGGAGACTACGAGCAGTACTTC. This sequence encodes CAWSVGTGDYEQYF.

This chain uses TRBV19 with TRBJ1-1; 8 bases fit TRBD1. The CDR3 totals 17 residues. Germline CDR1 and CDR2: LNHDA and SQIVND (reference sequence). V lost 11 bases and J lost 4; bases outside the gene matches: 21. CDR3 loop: CASLQSGRGRAVTEAFF. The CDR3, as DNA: TGTGCCTCCCTCCAGTCCGGCAGGGGGCGGGCGGTCACTGAAGCTTTCTTT.

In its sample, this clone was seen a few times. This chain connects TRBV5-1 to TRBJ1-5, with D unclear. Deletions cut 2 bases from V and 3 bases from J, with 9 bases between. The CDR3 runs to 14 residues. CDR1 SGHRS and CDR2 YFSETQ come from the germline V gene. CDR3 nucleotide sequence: TGCGCCAGCAGCTTATCTGGGCCCAATCAGCCCCAGCATTTT. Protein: CASSLSGPNQPQHF.

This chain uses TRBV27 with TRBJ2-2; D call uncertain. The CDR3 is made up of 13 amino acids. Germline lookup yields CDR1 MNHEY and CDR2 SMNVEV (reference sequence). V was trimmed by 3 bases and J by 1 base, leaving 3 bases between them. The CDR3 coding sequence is TGTGCCAGCAGTTTTTTGAACACCGGGGAGCTGTTTTTT. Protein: CASSFLNTGELFF.

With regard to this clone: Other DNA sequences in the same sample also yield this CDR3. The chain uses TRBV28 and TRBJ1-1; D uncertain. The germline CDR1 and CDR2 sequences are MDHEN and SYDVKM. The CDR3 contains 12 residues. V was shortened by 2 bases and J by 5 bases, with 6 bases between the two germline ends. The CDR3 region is CASSLGNTEAFF. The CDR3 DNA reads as TGTGCCAGCAGTTTAGGGAATACTGAAGCTTTCTTT. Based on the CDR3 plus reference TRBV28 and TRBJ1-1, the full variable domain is DVKVTQSSRYLVKRTGEKVFLECVQDMDHENMFWYRQDPGLGLRLIYFSYDVKMKEKGDIPEGYSVSREKKERFSLILESASTNQTSMYLCASSLGNTEAFFGQGTRLTVV.

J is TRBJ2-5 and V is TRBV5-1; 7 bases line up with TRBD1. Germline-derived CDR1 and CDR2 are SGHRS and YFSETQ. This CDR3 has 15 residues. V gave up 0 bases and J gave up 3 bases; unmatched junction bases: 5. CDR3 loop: CASSLAGTDKETQYF. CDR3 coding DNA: TGCGCCAGCAGCTTGGCCGGGACAGACAAAGAGACCCAGTACTTC.

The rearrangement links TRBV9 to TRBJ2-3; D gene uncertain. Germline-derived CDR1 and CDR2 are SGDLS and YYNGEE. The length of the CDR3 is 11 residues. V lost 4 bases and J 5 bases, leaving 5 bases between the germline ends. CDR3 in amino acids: CASSMEDTQYF. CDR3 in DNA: TGTGCCAGCAGCATGGAAGATACGCAGTATTTT. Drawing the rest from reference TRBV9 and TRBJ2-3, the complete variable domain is DSGVTQTPKHLITATGQRVTLRCSPRSGDLSVYWYQQSLDQGLQFLIQYYNGEERAKGNILERFSAQQFPDLHSELNLSSLELGDSALYFCASSMEDTQYFGPGTRLTVL.

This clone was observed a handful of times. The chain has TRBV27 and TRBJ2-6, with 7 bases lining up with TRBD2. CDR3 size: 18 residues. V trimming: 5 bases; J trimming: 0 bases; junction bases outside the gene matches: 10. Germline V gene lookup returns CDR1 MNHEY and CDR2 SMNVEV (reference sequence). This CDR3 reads CASSPSPSGFSGANVLTF. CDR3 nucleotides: TGTGCCAGCAGTCCCTCCCCTAGCGGATTCTCTGGGGCCAACGTCCTGACTTTC. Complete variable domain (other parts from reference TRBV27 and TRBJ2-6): EAQVTQNPRYLITVTGKKLTVTCSQNMNHEYMSWYRQDPGLGLRQIYYSMNVEVTDKGDVPEGYKVSRKEKRNFPLILESPSPNQTSLYFCASSPSPSGFSGANVLTFGAGSRLTVL.

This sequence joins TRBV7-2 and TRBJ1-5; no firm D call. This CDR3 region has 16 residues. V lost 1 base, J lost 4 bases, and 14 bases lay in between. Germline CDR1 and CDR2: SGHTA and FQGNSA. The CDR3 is CASSLDRLSINQPQHF. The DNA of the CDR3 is TGTGCCAGCAGCTTAGACAGATTATCTATTAATCAGCCCCAGCATTTT.

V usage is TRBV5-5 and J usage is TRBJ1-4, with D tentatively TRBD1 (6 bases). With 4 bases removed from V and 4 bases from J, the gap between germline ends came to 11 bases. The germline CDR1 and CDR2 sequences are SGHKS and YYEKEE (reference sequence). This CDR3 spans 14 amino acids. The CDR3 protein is CASSRDTNNEKLFF. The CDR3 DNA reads TGTGCCAGCAGCCGGGACACGAATAATGAAAAACTGTTTTTT. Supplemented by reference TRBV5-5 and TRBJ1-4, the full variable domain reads DAGVTQSPTHLIKTRGQQVTLRCSPISGHKSVSWYQQVLGQGPQFIFQYYEKEERGRGNFPDRFSARQFPNYSSELNVNALLLGDSALYLCASSRDTNNEKLFFGSGTQLSVL.

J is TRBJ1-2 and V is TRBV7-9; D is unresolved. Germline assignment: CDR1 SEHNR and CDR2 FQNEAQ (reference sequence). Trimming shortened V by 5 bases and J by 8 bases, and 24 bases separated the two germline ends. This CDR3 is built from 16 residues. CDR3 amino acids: CASSERQEDSSRGYTF. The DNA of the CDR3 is TGTGCCAGCAGCGAAAGGCAAGAGGACTCCTCTAGGGGCTACACCTTC.

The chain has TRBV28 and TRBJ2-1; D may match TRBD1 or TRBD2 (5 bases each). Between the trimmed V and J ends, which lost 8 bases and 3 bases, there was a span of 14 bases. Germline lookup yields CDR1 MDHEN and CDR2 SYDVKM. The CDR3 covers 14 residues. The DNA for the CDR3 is TGTGCCAGCGTGTCCTGGGACGACTACAATGAGCAGTTCTTC. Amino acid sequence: CASVSWDDYNEQFF. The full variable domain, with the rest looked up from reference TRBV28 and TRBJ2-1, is DVKVTQSSRYLVKRTGEKVFLECVQDMDHENMFWYRQDPGLGLRLIYFSYDVKMKEKGDIPEGYSVSREKKERFSLILESASTNQTSMYLCASVSWDDYNEQFFGPGTRLTVL.

CDR3 amino acids: CASSLVGQETQYF. The CDR3 DNA sequence: TGTGCCAGCAGCTTAGTGGGCCAAGAGACCCAGTACTTC. The genes are TRBV7-9 and TRBJ2-5; no reliable D call. This CDR3 spans 13 amino acids. With 1 base removed from V and 1 base from J, the gap between germline ends came to 4 bases. The germline gives CDR1 SEHNR, CDR2 FQNEAQ (reference sequence).

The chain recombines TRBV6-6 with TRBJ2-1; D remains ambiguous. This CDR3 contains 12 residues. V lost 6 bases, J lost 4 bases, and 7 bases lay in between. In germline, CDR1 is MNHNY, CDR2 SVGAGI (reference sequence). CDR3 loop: CASSQSYNEQFF. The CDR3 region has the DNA TGTGCCAGCAGCCAGAGTTACAATGAGCAGTTCTTC.